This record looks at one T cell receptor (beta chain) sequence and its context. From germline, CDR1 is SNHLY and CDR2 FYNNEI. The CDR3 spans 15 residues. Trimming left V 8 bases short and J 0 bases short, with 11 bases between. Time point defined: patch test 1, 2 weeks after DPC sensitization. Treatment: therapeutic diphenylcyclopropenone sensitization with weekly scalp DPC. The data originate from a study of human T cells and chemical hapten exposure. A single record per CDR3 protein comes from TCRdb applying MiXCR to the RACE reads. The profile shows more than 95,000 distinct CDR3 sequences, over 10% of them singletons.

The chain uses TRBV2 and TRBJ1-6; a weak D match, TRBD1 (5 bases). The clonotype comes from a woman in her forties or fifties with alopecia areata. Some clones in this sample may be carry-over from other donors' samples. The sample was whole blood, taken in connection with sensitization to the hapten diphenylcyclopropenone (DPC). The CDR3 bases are TGTGCCAGCGGGGCTGTTAGCTCCTATAATTCACCCCTCCACTTT. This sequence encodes CASGAVSSYNSPLHF.